The following is a T cell receptor beta chain sequence with its context. Using immunoSEQ multiplex PCR, the repertoire was profiled, and TCRdb retains in-frame clones only, with some absent. In the table there are 2 million to 2.5 million clones, 85% to 95% of which are singletons. Trimming took off 2 bases at V and 6 bases at J, with 23 bases between the two ends. The CDR3 runs to 17 residues. CDR1 is SNHLY and CDR2 is FYNNEI in the germline V gene. The source of the sample is a study of shared clonotypes between healthy human individuals. HIV-negative, healthy adults without recent acute infections or vaccinations were the donors. From CD4+ cells came CD45RA+ naive and CD45RA-negative memory subsets.

This TCR was sampled from a man between 18 and 35 years old in good health. Some clones in this sample may be carry-over from other donors' samples. Sequenced sample: naive CD4+ T cells from PBMCs. Subset reported: CD45RA+ positively selected. The V gene is TRBV2, the J gene TRBJ2-7; maybe TRBD1 (6 bases). Here the CDR3 reads CASSEPLDSFGSAEQYF. The CDR3 nucleotides read TGTGCCAGCAGTGAACCGTTGGACAGCTTTGGCTCTGCCGAGCAGTACTTC.